This T cell receptor (beta chain) was sequenced for a study of blood T cell repertoires in COVID-19. Looking at the study overall: The origin of the acute and convalescent COVID-19 samples was the United States, Italy and Spain. T cells, B-cell-depleted T cells, or PBMCs supplied cDNA or gDNA.

Per the study methods: Amplification of reference gene primers was used by the study to estimate nucleated cell counts. Sequencing was performed with immunoSEQ multiplex PCR; in TCRdb, only in-frame clones are kept and a portion is missing. V, J and clone size derive from that table, while D and trimming were established from the DNA sequence. In the table there are some 250,000 clones, around 90% of which are singletons. Germline lookup yields CDR1 SGHAT and CDR2 FQNNGV. V lost 5 bases, J lost 7 bases, and 10 bases lay in between. This CDR3 spans 12 amino acids. Only one count was recorded for this clone.

The TCR was taken from a woman younger than 45 with acute or convalescent COVID-19. Sequencing was carried out using peripheral blood. The chain combines TRBV11-2 with TRBJ2-3; D is ambiguous. Here the CDR3 reads CASSPPGYTQYF. The CDR3 DNA reads TGTGCCAGCAGCCCCCCAGGCTATACGCAGTATTTT.